Included here is one T cell receptor (beta chain) sequence, with context. The antigen remains unidentified. This entry comes from a study of T cell repertoires in cytomegalovirus infection. This CDR3 is 15 amino acids long. Trimming pared 1 base from V and 7 bases from J, leaving 17 bases between. Germline loops: CDR1 LNHDA, CDR2 SQIVND (reference sequence). MiXCR was run by TCRdb on the reads, yielding one entry per CDR3 protein. Here the sample spans about 770,000 distinct CDR3 sequences, about 28% being singletons. J is TRBJ2-7 and V is TRBV19, with D unclear. This receptor was identified in a human donor in good health (CMV status not recorded). Some clones in this sample may be carry-over from other donors' samples. The sample was cultured CD8+ T cells from PBMCs, taken from culture after CMV antigen stimulation. CDR3 loop: CASSIGRSVRTEQYF. The CDR3 region has the DNA TGTGCCAGTAGTATAGGCCGGAGTGTCAGAACGGAGCAGTACTTC.